This is a list of T cell receptor beta chains from one sample in a study of T cells in Graves' hyperthyroidism and ophthalmopathy. TCRdb recomputed calls from the multiplex PCR reads with MiXCR, one row per CDR3 protein. The sample has around 700,000 distinct CDR3 sequences, roughly a third seen once. The sequencing input was blood. These receptors were taken from a middle-aged woman with Graves' hyperthyroidism. CDR3s include the opening cysteine and the closing phenylalanine or tryptophan. The order of the fields is clone size, J gene, D gene, V gene, CDR3 protein, CDR3 DNA. The D gene is left open where the match is weak. Clone size is stated in some rows and not others, as once, few, many or a class when expanded.

>.|TRBJ1-2|.|TRBV7-9
CASSLAVGGAYGYTF
TGTGCCAGCAGCTTAGCCGTTGGTGGGGCCTATGGCTACACCTTC
>.|TRBJ2-1|.|TRBV11-2
CASSLEGRINNEQFF
TGTGCCAGCAGCTTAGAAGGACGGATCAACAATGAGCAGTTCTTC
>few|TRBJ2-7|.|TRBV12-3/TRBV12-4
CASSLETSSPSLQYF
TGTGCCAGCAGTTTAGAGACATCATCCCCTTCTCTGCAGTACTTC
>many|TRBJ2-7|TRBD2|TRBV7-2
CASSLGVAGGRSYEQYF
TGTGCCAGCAGCTTAGGGGTAGCGGGGGGGCGGTCCTACGAGCAGTACTTC
>.|TRBJ1-1|TRBD1|TRBV19
CASRILGQGADRETEAFF
TGTGCCAGTAGAATCCTCGGACAGGGGGCGGATCGAGAGACTGAAGCTTTCTTT
>.|TRBJ1-5|TRBD1|TRBV20-1
CSAQDRENQPQHF
TGCAGTGCTCAGGACAGGGAGAATCAGCCCCAGCATTTT
>many|TRBJ2-7|.|TRBV7-9
CASSLEQNYEQYF
TGTGCCAGCAGCTTAGAACAGAACTACGAGCAGTACTTC
>many|TRBJ1-6|.|TRBV10-3
CAISESSQSYNSPLHF
TGTGCCATCAGTGAGTCATCTCAAAGCTATAATTCACCCCTCCACTTT
>many|TRBJ2-2|.|TRBV19
CASSIQVATGELFF
TGTGCCAGTAGTATACAGGTGGCCACCGGGGAGCTGTTTTTT
>.|TRBJ1-5|TRBD1|TRBV19
CASRGTGGYGWSNQPQHF
TGTGCCAGTAGGGGGACAGGGGGCTATGGATGGAGCAATCAGCCCCAGCATTTT
>.|TRBJ2-1|.|TRBV29-1
CSVETGGTDNEQFF
TGCAGCGTTGAAACTGGGGGAACGGATAATGAGCAGTTCTTC
>few|TRBJ1-5|.|TRBV20-1
CSATTTGQAGGNQPQHF
TGCAGTGCTACCACGACAGGCCAGGCCGGGGGCAATCAGCCCCAGCATTTT
>.|TRBJ1-5|.|TRBV29-1
CSVVGQPQHF
TGCAGCGTTGTCGGGCAGCCCCAGCATTTT
>many|TRBJ2-7|.|TRBV29-1
CSVEDRSRGGREQYF
TGCAGCGTTGAAGATAGATCCCGAGGCGGTCGCGAGCAGTACTTC
>many|TRBJ1-1|.|TRBV7-6
CASSLAQLLNTEAFF
TGTGCCAGCAGCTTAGCCCAACTATTGAACACTGAAGCTTTCTTT
>many|TRBJ1-1|TRBD1|TRBV19
CASSPLPGTGGTEAFF
TGTGCCAGTAGCCCCCTACCCGGGACAGGGGGTACTGAAGCTTTCTTT
>many|TRBJ1-4|TRBD1|TRBV12-3/TRBV12-4
CASSLGGQGNEKLFF
TGTGCCAGCAGTTTAGGTGGACAGGGGAATGAAAAACTGTTTTTT
>.|TRBJ1-2|TRBD1|TRBV29-1
CSQGQDGGYTF
TGCAGCCAAGGACAGGACGGTGGCTACACCTTC
>many|TRBJ1-1|.|TRBV12-3/TRBV12-4
CASSYIANTEAFF
TGTGCCAGCAGTTACATAGCGAACACTGAAGCTTTCTTT
>.|TRBJ2-5|.|TRBV7-2
CASSPQGQTQYF
TGTGCCAGCAGCCCACAGGGACAGACCCAGTACTTC
>few|TRBJ2-7|.|TRBV6-6
CASSYSGDRAYEQYF
TGTGCCAGCAGTTACTCAGGAGACCGCGCCTACGAGCAGTACTTC
>many|TRBJ1-2|.|TRBV29-1
CSVYTRTAYGYTF
TGCAGCGTGTACACACGGACCGCCTATGGCTACACCTTC